A selection of T cell receptor beta chains follows, all from one sample in a study of cytomegalovirus exposure and HLA in healthy donors. Assay: immunoSEQ multiplex PCR; the TCRdb copy retains only in-frame clones and omits some. Seen in this sample are about 160,000 clones; the ten most common clones hold 2.1%. The material sequenced was PBMCs. Receptor source: a man aged 25-45 years in good health and CMV-seronegative. CDR3s include the opening cysteine and the closing phenylalanine or tryptophan. A D gene is named only where the DNA matches it firmly.

.	TRBJ2-3	TRBV11-3	TGTGCCAGCAGCTTAGCATTGGCGGAAACAGATACGCAGTATTTT	CASSLALAETDTQYF
.	TRBJ1-2	TRBV5-1	TGCGCCAGCAGCCCCTGGCCAGGGGAGTCCTATGGCTACACCTTC	CASSPWPGESYGYTF
.	TRBJ1-1	TRBV7-2	TGTGCCAGCCTCTTTCAAGGGGCTAACACTGAAGCTTTCTTT	CASLFQGANTEAFF
TRBD1	TRBJ2-7	TRBV11-2	TGTGCCAGCAGCTTATCGGGACAGGGGACCTCCTACGAGCAGTACTTC	CASSLSGQGTSYEQYF
.	TRBJ1-2	TRBV4-1	TGCGCCAGCAGCCCCTACCCAGGACAACACCTTGGCTACACCTTC	CASSPYPGQHLGYTF
TRBD1	TRBJ1-2	TRBV6-1	TGTGCCAGCAGTACTCAGACAGGGGCCTATGGCTACACCTTC	CASSTQTGAYGYTF
TRBD2	TRBJ2-1	TRBV7-8	TGTGCCAGCAGCTTAGAACCCGGACTAGCGGGATTGGATGAGCAGTTCTTC	CASSLEPGLAGLDEQFF
.	TRBJ1-1	TRBV19	TGTGCCAGTAGTATAGCGGGTTACAACACTGAAGCTTTCTTT	CASSIAGYNTEAFF
TRBD2	TRBJ2-1	TRBV18	TGTGCCAGCTCATCGAAGGTAGCGGGAGATCGGGAGCAGTTCTTC	CASSSKVAGDREQFF
TRBD1	TRBJ2-6	TRBV11-3	TGTGCCAGCAGCCCAGGGACAGGGCGCATCTCTGGGGCCAACGTCCTGACTTTC	CASSPGTGRISGANVLTF
.	TRBJ2-5	TRBV5-6	TGTGCCAGCAGTAGGAAAGGGGAAGCCTTAGTGCAAGAGACCCAGTACTTC	CASSRKGEALVQETQYF
TRBD1	TRBJ1-5	TRBV27	TGTGCCAGCAGCTTAGGAACAGGGGGCAATCAGCCCCAGCATTTT	CASSLGTGGNQPQHF
.	TRBJ2-7	TRBV9	TGTGCCAGCAGCGGTGGGCCTTCCTACGAGCAGTACTTC	CASSGGPSYEQYF
.	TRBJ2-7	TRBV6-1	TGTGCCAGCAGTCTGACAGGCACCCACGAGCAGTACTTC	CASSLTGTHEQYF
TRBD1	TRBJ1-2	TRBV28	TGTGCCAGCAGTCTAAACACCGGGACAGGGGGCCCCTACACCTTC	CASSLNTGTGGPYTF
.	TRBJ2-4	TRBV7-6	TGTGCCAGCAGTTACGCGGTAGGAGGGCGGGACATTCAGTACTTC	CASSYAVGGRDIQYF
.	TRBJ2-4	TRBV6-5	TGTGCCAGCAGTTACTCTAGGCGGAGTACCAAAAACATTCAGTACTTC	CASSYSRRSTKNIQYF
TRBD2	TRBJ2-7	TRBV5-6	TGTGCCAGCAGCTTGGGCGGGAGCTCCTACGAGCAGTACTTC	CASSLGGSSYEQYF
.	TRBJ2-1	TRBV6-4	TGTGCCAGCAGTGACGGACAGCCCTCCTACAATGAGCAGTTCTTC	CASSDGQPSYNEQFF
TRBD1	TRBJ2-1	TRBV29-1	TGCAGCGTTGGGCACAGGGGTAATGAGCAGTTCTTC	CSVGHRGNEQFF
.	TRBJ2-2	TRBV2	TGTGCCAGCAGTTCGGGAGCATCCGGGGAGCTGTTTTTT	CASSSGASGELFF
TRBD1	TRBJ1-2	TRBV7-2	TGTGCCAGCACACAAATGGGACAGGCGTCGGGAGGCTACACCTTC	CASTQMGQASGGYTF
.	TRBJ2-7	TRBV15	TGTGCCACCAGCACAGACAGTTTTCGATACGAGCAGTACTTC	CATSTDSFRYEQYF
TRBD1	TRBJ2-1	TRBV7-9	TGTGCCAGCAGCTTGTCTCTTGGCAGGGGGCTACACAATGAGCAGTTCTTC	CASSLSLGRGLHNEQFF
TRBD1	TRBJ1-1	TRBV18	TGTGCCAGCTCCGAACAGGGGGCGCGAACTGAAGCTTTCTTT	CASSEQGARTEAFF
TRBD1	TRBJ1-1	TRBV5-1	TGCGCCAGCAGCGACCAGGGGGTAGGCACTGAAGCTTTCTTT	CASSDQGVGTEAFF
TRBD2	TRBJ2-7	TRBV6-1	TGTGCCAGCAGATCGGGAGGTCCTTCCTACGAGCAGTACTTC	CASRSGGPSYEQYF
.	TRBJ2-1	TRBV5-4	TGTGCCAGCAGCTTGGGGTCGACTAGAACCAATGAGCAGTTCTTC	CASSLGSTRTNEQFF
.	TRBJ1-5	TRBV19	TGTGCCAGTAGTACAGGGTCCGGATATAGCAATCAGCCCCAGCATTTT	CASSTGSGYSNQPQHF
.	TRBJ1-2	TRBV30	TGTGCCTGGAAGTCAGAAGCTAACTATGGCTACACCTTC	CAWKSEANYGYTF
TRBD1	TRBJ2-7	TRBV7-2	TGTGCCAGCAGCTTAGATTCCGGGACAGGGGGCTACGAGCAGTACTTC	CASSLDSGTGGYEQYF
.	TRBJ2-6	TRBV28	TGTGCCAGCAGTGTTTCTTCCGGGGCCAACGTCCTGACTTTC	CASSVSSGANVLTF
.	TRBJ2-7	TRBV20-1	TGCAGTGCTAGGCGCAACTACGAGCAGTACTTC	CSARRNYEQYF
TRBD2	TRBJ2-7	TRBV28	TGTGCCAGCAGTTTACGAGCGGGAGGGCCCTCCTACGAGCAGTACTTC	CASSLRAGGPSYEQYF
TRBD2	TRBJ2-1	TRBV29-1	TGCAGCGTCATTTGGACTAGCGGCAGCTCCTACAATGAGCAGTTCTTC	CSVIWTSGSSYNEQFF
.	TRBJ2-1	TRBV6-4	TGTGCCAGCAGTGACTCAGGGGAACCTCCTAACAATGAGCAGTTCTTC	CASSDSGEPPNNEQFF
TRBD1	TRBJ1-1	TRBV5-1	TGCGCCAGCAGCTTGGCCACAGGGGGGGACACTGAAGCTTTCTTT	CASSLATGGDTEAFF
.	TRBJ1-5	TRBV4-2	TGTGCCAGCAGCCAAGAAGGGGATTGGGATCAGCCCCAGCATTTT	CASSQEGDWDQPQHF
.	TRBJ2-1	TRBV14	TGTGCCAGCAGCCGTTTTAAAGGGGGCTCCTACAATGAGCAGTTCTTC	CASSRFKGGSYNEQFF
.	TRBJ2-3	TRBV29-1	TGCAGCGTTGAAAGGTCAGCGGACAGCACAGATACGCAGTATTTT	CSVERSADSTDTQYF
TRBD1	TRBJ1-2	TRBV11-3	TGTGCCAGCAGCCTCACCGGGACAGGGAGCGTCTATGGCTACACCTTC	CASSLTGTGSVYGYTF
TRBD2	TRBJ2-1	TRBV6-1	TGTGCCAGCGGAATGGGACTAGCGGGAGGGAATGAGCAGTTCTTC	CASGMGLAGGNEQFF
TRBD1	TRBJ2-3	TRBV15	TGTGCCACCAGCAGAAGACAGGGAAACACAGATACGCAGTATTTT	CATSRRQGNTDTQYF